This T cell receptor (beta chain) was captured by sequencing in a study of T-cell reconstitution after alpha-beta-depleted transplantation in children. The germline V gene has CDR1 LGHNA and CDR2 YSLEER. Trimming pared 0 bases from V and 4 bases from J, leaving 16 bases between. The CDR3 length is 16 residues. Unique molecular identifiers were built into the TCRbeta library. One entry per CDR3 protein results from TCRdb running MiXCR on the PCR reads. The sample yields around 490,000 distinct CDR3 sequences, about 10% seen once. This chain joins TRBV4-3 and TRBJ2-7; D gene unclear. The source material was PBMCs, mostly from graft donor cells, sampled 180 days after TCRalphabeta/CD19-depleted stem cell transplant. This TCR came from a female patient between 2 and 15 years old who had a stem cell transplant for aplastic anemia, so the T cells may come from the graft donor. CDR3 sequence (DNA): TGCGCCAGCAGCCAAGATTTAGGGCGCCAGCTTTACGAGCAGTACTTC. It codes for CASSQDLGRQLYEQYF.